Following are 23 T cell receptor beta chains from one sample sequenced in a study of cytomegalovirus exposure and HLA in healthy donors. The PCR had 60 Vbeta and 13 Jbeta primers. Data came from immunoSEQ multiplex PCR; TCRdb stores just in-frame clones and leaves some out. Of fewer than 200,000 clones listed, around three quarters were seen once; the top ten hold around 1.9%. The specimen was PBMCs. Source of these receptors: a woman younger than 45 in good health and CMV-seronegative.

The chain is built from TRBV11-1 and TRBJ1-1; 9 positions agree with TRBD1. After removal of 5 bases from V and 4 bases from J, the junction contained 5 bases not matched to a gene. This CDR3 is 14 amino acids long. The germline V gene has CDR1 SGHAT and CDR2 FQDESV (reference sequence). CDR3 nucleotides: TGTGCCAGCAGCCCTCTGGACAGGGGCACTGAAGCTTTCTTT. This translates into CASSPLDRGTEAFF.

A word on this clone: At one end the junction does not follow the germline gene, possibly because of a read error. This sequence joins TRBV19 and TRBJ2-1; possible D gene TRBD2, 5 bases. The CDR3 covers 12 residues. Germline V gene sequence: CDR1 LNHDA, CDR2 SQIVND (reference sequence). The CDR3 protein is CASRIAYNEQFF. The CDR3 DNA reads as TGTGCCAGTAGAATAGCGTACAATGAGCAGTTCTTC.

This clone was observed a handful of times. The chain uses TRBV2 and TRBJ1-4, with D uncertain. The germline CDR1 and CDR2 sequences are SNHLY and FYNNEI. The CDR3 extends over 13 amino acids. V was clipped by 7 bases and J by 7 bases, with 13 bases between them. The CDR3 DNA reads TGTGCCAGCATGGGAGGAACCGTTGAAAAACTGTTTTTT. Translating gives CASMGGTVEKLFF.

This clone was counted between two and nine times. The chain couples TRBV7-4 to TRBJ2-2; D remains unclear. CDR3 length equals 16 residues. Per the germline V gene, CDR1 is SGHVT and CDR2 is SQSDAQ. Trimming cost V 3 bases and J 1 base, with 12 bases left between them. CDR3: CASSLKRMMNTGELFF. CDR3 bases: TGTGCCAGCAGCTTGAAGAGGATGATGAACACCGGGGAGCTGTTTTTT.

V usage is TRBV7-9 and J usage is TRBJ2-7; the match to TRBD2 covers 16 bases. Germline values: CDR1 SEHNR, CDR2 FQNEAQ (reference sequence). Trimming took 4 bases from V and 3 from J; bases not matched to a gene: 9. The CDR3 is 18 residues long. CDR3 in amino acids: CASSWGLAGGPVIYEQYF. The DNA of the CDR3 is TGTGCCAGCAGCTGGGGACTAGCGGGGGGGCCGGTAATCTACGAGCAGTACTTC.

This sequence joins TRBV27 and TRBJ2-7; no clear D. CDR1 is MNHEY and CDR2 is SMNVEV in the germline V gene (reference sequence). Trimming removed 4 bases at V and 3 bases at J, with 13 bases between. The CDR3 consists of 14 residues. The CDR3 region is CASSWSGENYEQYF. DNA for the CDR3: TGTGCCAGCAGTTGGTCAGGCGAAAACTACGAGCAGTACTTC.

This clone has more than one count but fewer than ten. The CDR3 reads CASSLVGGTGTYEQYF. Written as DNA, the CDR3 is TGCGCCAGCAGCTTGGTCGGAGGGACAGGGACCTACGAGCAGTACTTC. The genes are TRBV5-1 and TRBJ2-7, with 9 bases that match TRBD1. The ends lost 0 bases at V and 2 bases at J; junction bases unmatched: 6. This CDR3 is 16 amino acids long. Germline assignment: CDR1 SGHRS and CDR2 YFSETQ.

This clone was picked up a small number of times. A read error may account for a junction end that differs from germline. The gene calls are TRBV7-6 and TRBJ2-1; 9 nucleotides match TRBD2. The CDR3 totals 11 residues. The germline CDR1 and CDR2 sequences are SGHVS and FNYEAQ. CDR3 nucleotide sequence: TGTGCCAGCAGGACCCGTGGACTAGCGATCTTC. Amino acid sequence: CASRTRGLAIF.

This clone has only one observation. The rearrangement links TRBV6-1 to TRBJ1-6; weak D call: TRBD1 (5 bases). This CDR3 spans 15 amino acids. The ends were cut back, 2 bases at V and 6 bases at J, with 11 bases in the middle. Germline CDR1 MNHNS, CDR2 SASEGT. CDR3 sequence: CASSEQGSANSPLHF. CDR3 DNA: TGTGCCAGCAGTGAACAGGGATCGGCTAATTCACCCCTCCACTTT.

The rearrangement uses TRBV29-1 and TRBJ2-5, with 7 positions matching TRBD1. The DNA end favors TRBJ2-7, so the J call may be wrong. Germline V gene data show CDR1 as SQVTM and CDR2 as ANQGSEA. The CDR3 loop spans 12 amino acids. The CDR3 region is CSVETGIDEQYF. The CDR3 region has the DNA TGCAGCGTTGAGACAGGGATCGACGAGCAGTACTTC.

The rearrangement links TRBV6-1 to TRBJ1-1; 7 positions agree with TRBD1. CDR3 size: 12 residues. Looked up from germline, CDR1 is MNHNS and CDR2 is SASEGT. Trimming took 6 bases from V and 11 from J; bases not matched to a gene: 9. The CDR3 DNA follows: TGTGCCAGCAGAACCCGGACAGGAGCGGCTTTCTTT. As protein: CASRTRTGAAFF.

The chain has TRBV18 and TRBJ1-2; 11 bases are a match to TRBD1. The CDR3 has 16 amino acids. V shed 1 base and J 6 bases; nucleotides not matched to a gene: 7. The germline V gene encodes CDR1 KGHSH and CDR2 LQKENI. The CDR3 bases are TGTGCCAGCTCACCACTAGATGGACAGGGGGCTAATGGCTACACCTTC. It yields the protein CASSPLDGQGANGYTF.

The rearrangement links TRBV5-1 to TRBJ1-2, with TRBD1 matching over 7 bases. Germline V lookup: CDR1 SGHRS, CDR2 YFSETQ. V was clipped by 3 bases and J by 7 bases; unmatched bases: 6. The CDR3 runs 13 residues. CDR3 coding DNA: TGCGCCAGCAGCTCTGACAGGGTGGGTGGCTACACCTTC. Its translation: CASSSDRVGGYTF.

The rearrangement uses TRBV11-3 and TRBJ2-5; 7 nucleotides agree with TRBD1. Germline values: CDR1 SGHNT, CDR2 YENEEA. The ends lost 5 bases at V and 1 base at J; junction bases unmatched: 4. This CDR3 spans 14 amino acids. For the CDR3, the DNA is TGTGCCAGCAGCGCACGGGACAGCCAAGAGACCCAGTACTTC. The encoded protein is CASSARDSQETQYF.

The J gene is TRBJ2-1, the V gene TRBV7-2, with D maybe TRBD2 (7 bases). The CDR3 has 15 amino acids. V lost 5 bases and J lost 7, with 18 bases in between. Germline loops: CDR1 SGHTA, CDR2 FQGNSA. CDR3: CASSPVRGAGNEQFF. The CDR3 bases are TGTGCCAGCAGCCCCGTACGGGGGGCCGGGAATGAGCAGTTCTTC.

V gene TRBV6-1 combines with J gene TRBJ2-7; D is perhaps TRBD1 (5 bases). Deletions cut 6 bases from V and 2 bases from J, with 11 bases between. The CDR3 sequence is 13 residues long. CDR1 and CDR2 (germline): MNHNS, SASEGT. CDR3 sequence: CASSVTETYEQYF. CDR3 in DNA: TGTGCCAGCAGCGTGACAGAAACCTACGAGCAGTACTTC.

The rearrangement links TRBV29-1 to TRBJ2-1; 13 bases line up with TRBD2. The CDR3 sequence is 17 residues long. V gave up 1 base and J gave up 3 bases; unmatched junction bases: 6. CDR1 is SQVTM, CDR2 ANQGSEA, per germline. CDR3 coding DNA: TGCAGCGTTGAAGGACTAGCGGGAGGCGTGGTCTACAATGAGCAGTTCTTC. Translating gives CSVEGLAGGVVYNEQFF.

This clone occurred once. The chain joins TRBV4-3 to TRBJ2-1; 7 bases match TRBD2. Trimming took 1 base from V and 3 from J; bases not matched to a gene: 12. The CDR3 consists of 18 residues. Germline lookup yields CDR1 LGHNA and CDR2 YSLEER. CDR3 bases: TGCGCCAGCAGCCAAGGCCGTTCCGGGACTACCTTCTACAATGAGCAGTTCTTC. It encodes CASSQGRSGTTFYNEQFF.

This chain links TRBV6-6 with TRBJ1-1; the D gene is possibly TRBD1 (6 bases). The germline V and J ends were trimmed by 7 bases and 1 base, with 13 bases remaining between them. This CDR3 is 14 amino acids long. The germline V gene encodes CDR1 MNHNY and CDR2 SVGAGI (reference sequence). The CDR3 loop is CASTPGQQNTEAFF. Here the CDR3 DNA reads TGTGCCAGCACCCCGGGACAACAGAACACTGAAGCTTTCTTT.

This clone was found once. The chain recombines TRBV4-1 with TRBJ1-4; D ambiguous. V lost 4 bases to trimming and J lost 8 bases, with 8 bases between them. This CDR3 comprises 12 residues. CDR1 MGHRA and CDR2 YSYEKL come from the germline V gene. The CDR3 loop is CASSRRGEKLFF. CDR3 nucleotide sequence: TGCGCCAGCAGCCGGAGAGGGGAAAAACTGTTTTTT.

Comment on this clone: The junction shows a germline mismatch at one end, possibly a read error. The J gene is TRBJ2-7, the V gene TRBV5-6; TRBD1 matches 7 bases. This CDR3 spans 12 amino acids. Germline values: CDR1 SGHDT, CDR2 YYEEEE. The CDR3 is CASSFTTGKRLF. CDR3 coding DNA: TGTGCCAGCAGCTTTACGACAGGGAAGAGACTCTTC.

This clone was observed a few times. J is TRBJ1-1 and V is TRBV7-9; D remains ambiguous. V lost 6 bases to trimming and J lost 1 base, with 9 bases between them. The germline CDR1 and CDR2 sequences are SEHNR and FQNEAQ (reference sequence). CDR3 size: 13 residues. CDR3 region: CASSWTPNTEAFF. CDR3 nucleotides: TGTGCCAGCAGTTGGACTCCGAACACTGAAGCTTTCTTT. Full variable domain (outside the CDR3, taken from reference TRBV7-9 and TRBJ1-1): DTGVSQNPRHKITKRGQNVTFRCDPISEHNRLYWYRQTLGQGPEFLTYFQNEAQLEKSRLLSDRFSAERPKGSFSTLEIQRTEQGDSAMYLCASSWTPNTEAFFGQGTRLTVV.

V usage is TRBV21-1 and J usage is TRBJ2-5; the DNA was not compared with TRBD2, the D call given in the table. TRBV21-1 is described as a pseudogene. This CDR3 region has 17 residues. The CDR3 nucleotides are TGTGCCAGCAGCAAAGTCACTAGGGGGACTAGCGCCGAGACCCAGTACTTC. This encodes CASSKVTRGTSAETQYF.